The TCR beta chain under discussion was sequenced for a study of Graves' ophthalmopathy and Graves' hyperthyroidism. The wider study: The authors collected peripheral blood at initial diagnosis, before any treatment.

The sample holds many counts of this clonotype. Moderate-to-severe activity, CAS at least 3, NOSPECS at least 4 and duration under 3 months characterized donors with ophthalmopathy. Symptoms, serum thyroxine and TRAb, thyroid ultrasound, and orbital computed tomography formed the diagnostic basis. Beta-chain TCR CDR3 regions were amplified from RNA transcripts. Scientists carried out first-round RT-PCR using HTBI primers and then a second-round multiplex PCR. TCRdb redid the calling of the multiplex PCR reads with MiXCR, one entry per CDR3 protein. This table has roughly 500,000 distinct CDR3 sequences, over 13% appearing once. V was pared by 1 base and J by 5 bases, with 11 bases between. The CDR3 length is 13 residues. Germline-derived CDR1 and CDR2 are SQVTM and ANQGSEA.

The sequence came from a young woman with Graves' ophthalmopathy. The rearrangement uses TRBV29-1 and TRBJ2-5; D is undetermined. The sequenced sample consisted of blood. Here the CDR3 reads CSVEGTSKETQYF. CDR3 coding DNA: TGCAGCGTTGAAGGGACCTCCAAGGAGACCCAGTACTTC. The variable domain in full, completed from reference TRBV29-1 and TRBJ2-5, reads SAVISQKPSRDICQRGTSLTIQCQVDSQVTMMFWYRQQPGQSLTLIATANQGSEATYESGFVIDKFPISRPNLTFSTLTVSNMSPEDSSIYLCSVEGTSKETQYFGPGTRLLVL.